The clone carrying this TCR beta chain was recorded a few times. The target antigen is unknown. This specimen comes from a study of immune evolution from preneoplasia to lung adenocarcinoma. Patient tissue came from resections in Japan or China, 2014–2017. Nucleic acids came from premalignant or tumor cells enriched by macro-dissection. This CDR3 spans 15 amino acids. Germline-derived CDR1 and CDR2 are LNHDA and SQIVND (reference sequence). V was trimmed by 4 bases and J by 0 bases, leaving 10 bases between them. Repertoires were generated with immunoSEQ multiplex PCR, while TCRdb's copy carries only in-frame clones and drops some. The sample includes 35,000 to 40,000 clones, 65% to 75% seen only once; the top ten take around 6.1%. Study-wide points: Later-stage lesions appeared to have more T cells, more diversity, less clonality. From normal lung to invasive adenocarcinoma, top clone frequencies appeared to decrease.

V gene TRBV19 combines with J gene TRBJ2-4; D is uncertain. This TCR was recovered from a person between 60 and 69 years old with lung adenocarcinoma. The sequenced material came from FFPE invasive lung adenocarcinoma tissue. The CDR3: CASSNVVLAKNIQYF. The CDR3, as DNA: TGTGCCAGTAGTAACGTAGTCCTAGCCAAAAACATTCAGTACTTC.